The 10 T cell receptor beta chains below all came from one sample that was sequenced in a study of blood T cell repertoires in COVID-19. Assay used: immunoSEQ multiplex PCR; TCRdb lists only in-frame clones, some missing. In the table there are 300,000 to 350,000 clones, 80% to 90% of which are singletons. Sequencing was carried out using PBMCs or T cells enriched from blood (not recorded which). These TCRs come from a man aged 25 to 40 who had recovered from COVID-19.

The rearrangement uses TRBV19 and TRBJ1-4; TRBD1 is a possible D gene (6 bases). This CDR3 has 16 amino acids. In germline, CDR1 is LNHDA, CDR2 SQIVND (reference sequence). V was trimmed by 3 bases and J by 11 bases, leaving 22 bases between them. The CDR3 region is CASSITTGTRGEKLFF. The CDR3 coding sequence is TGTGCCAGTAGTATCACGACCGGGACAAGGGGAGAGAAACTGTTTTTT.

This clone was found many times. This chain connects TRBV19 to TRBJ1-1; no reliable D call. CDR1 is LNHDA, CDR2 SQIVND, per germline (reference sequence). This CDR3 contains 15 residues. Between the trimmed V and J ends, which lost 1 base and 3 bases, there was a span of 12 bases. The CDR3 region is CASSIGGKRYTEAFF. The CDR3 coding sequence is TGTGCCAGTAGTATAGGAGGGAAAAGGTACACTGAAGCTTTCTTT.

In DNA form, the CDR3 reads TGTGCCTGGAGTGTCCTAGGCGGGTTCCAAGAGACCCAGTACTTC. This gives the protein CAWSVLGGFQETQYF. The chain couples TRBV30 to TRBJ2-5; a possible D gene is TRBD2 (5 bases). Germline V gives CDR1 GTSNPN, CDR2 SVGIG (reference sequence). The length of the CDR3 is 15 residues. Trimming removed 0 bases from V and 1 base from J, with 12 bases in between.

Only one count was recorded for this clone. CDR3 in amino acids: CASSLGATSNQPQHF. The CDR3 bases are TGTGCCAGCAGCTTAGGGGCAACAAGCAATCAGCCCCAGCATTTT. The chain is built from TRBV11-2 and TRBJ1-5; no clear D. Trimming pared 1 base from V and 1 base from J, leaving 8 bases between. The germline CDR1 and CDR2 sequences are SGHAT and FQNNGV. This CDR3 is 15 amino acids long.

The gene calls are TRBV10-3 and TRBJ2-1; D not resolved. Trimming shortened V by 6 bases and J by 6 bases, and 6 bases separated the two germline ends. Germline lookup yields CDR1 ENHRY and CDR2 SYGVKD. This CDR3 is built from 11 residues. The CDR3 nucleotides read TGTGCCATCAGAGAGCTCAATGAGCAGTTCTTC. Encoded protein: CAIRELNEQFF.

V usage is TRBV4-3 and J usage is TRBJ2-3; TRBD2 might be the D (6 bases). From germline, CDR1 is LGHNA and CDR2 YSLEER. V lost 1 base and J 2 bases, leaving 10 bases between the germline ends. The CDR3 runs 15 residues. The CDR3 DNA is TGCGCCAGCAGCCAAGCGCGGGGATCCACAGATACGCAGTATTTT. Protein sequence: CASSQARGSTDTQYF.

The gene calls are TRBV29-1 and TRBJ1-1; D uncertain. V was shortened by 6 bases and J by 2 bases, with 10 bases between the two germline ends. The germline V gene has CDR1 SQVTM and CDR2 ANQGSEA. The CDR3 has 12 residues. Written as DNA, the CDR3 is TGCAGCGTGGGCTGGAGTAACACTGAAGCTTTCTTT. Translated, it gives CSVGWSNTEAFF. Filled out from reference TRBV29-1 and TRBJ1-1, the complete variable domain reads SAVISQKPSRDICQRGTSLTIQCQVDSQVTMMFWYRQQPGQSLTLIATANQGSEATYESGFVIDKFPISRPNLTFSTLTVSNMSPEDSSIYLCSVGWSNTEAFFGQGTRLTVV.

This clone was observed once. The chain's CDR3 is CASSVPGTGGVRGYTF. In nucleotides, the CDR3 is TGTGCCAGCAGTGTCCCAGGGACAGGGGGTGTCCGTGGCTACACCTTC. The gene calls are TRBV28 and TRBJ1-2, with 11 positions matching TRBD1. J gave up 7 bases and V 5 bases, and 12 bases lay outside the gene matches. CDR1 and CDR2 from the germline V gene are MDHEN and SYDVKM. CDR3 length equals 16 residues.

The gene calls are TRBV18 and TRBJ1-2; 9 bases line up with TRBD1. J lost 4 bases, V lost 3 bases, and 0 bases had no gene match. From germline, CDR1 is KGHSH and CDR2 LQKENI. This CDR3 comprises 13 residues. The CDR3 DNA reads as TGTGCCAGCTCACCGACAGGGGGCTATGGCTACACCTTC. Its translation is CASSPTGGYGYTF.

The chain has TRBV29-1 and TRBJ2-5, with TRBD1 matching 9 bases. The V and J ends lost 7 bases and 4 bases, in that order; junction bases with no gene match: 10. The CDR3 is made up of 14 amino acids. CDR1 and CDR2 (germline): SQVTM, ANQGSEA. The CDR3 spells CSGEAGTGLETQYF. The DNA of the CDR3 is TGCAGCGGAGAAGCCGGGACAGGGCTAGAGACCCAGTACTTC.